This note documents a single TCR beta chain sequence. Its antigen is currently unknown. The source of the sample is a study of T cell responses to AZD1222 COVID-19 vaccine. The CDR3 is 14 amino acids. Trimming left V 5 bases short and J 0 bases short, with 8 bases between. Germline assignment: CDR1 SGHRS and CDR2 YFSETQ. Clones were sequenced by immunoSEQ multiplex PCR, and TCRdb holds only the in-frame ones, with some missing. The profile shows approximately 50,000 clones, approximately 86% of them singletons. General study results and limits: The reported proportion of spike-specific TCRs targeting unmutated variant regions was nearly half. Repertoires were sampled only after the peak T cell response.

This clonotype was obtained from an adult who received the AZD1222 COVID-19 vaccine. The starting material was peripheral blood, obtained 28 days after the second AZD1222 dose. The chain links TRBV5-1 to TRBJ2-2; D not certain. CDR3 protein: CASRNGTNTGELFF. CDR3 bases: TGCGCCAGCAGAAACGGAACGAACACCGGGGAGCTGTTTTTT. The whole variable domain, filled in from reference TRBV5-1 and TRBJ2-2, reads KAGVTQTPRYLIKTRGQQVTLSCSPISGHRSVSWYQQTPGQGLQFLFEYFSETQRNKGNFPGRFSGRQFSNSRSEMNVSTLELGDSALYLCASRNGTNTGELFFGEGSRLTVL.